This TCR beta chain originates from a study of blood T cell repertoires in COVID-19. Study-wide background: There were acute and convalescent COVID-19 samples, and they came from the United States, Italy and Spain. Sources were T cells, B-cell-depleted T cells, or PBMCs; the material itself was cDNA or gDNA.

The CDR3 extends over 16 amino acids. The V gene end was trimmed by 2 bases and the J gene end by 2 bases; junction bases not matched to a gene: 2. Per the germline V gene, CDR1 is SGHRS and CDR2 is YFSETQ. Per the original data handling: By means of reference gene primer amplification, nucleated cell counts were estimated. Assay used: immunoSEQ multiplex PCR; TCRdb lists only in-frame clones, some missing. The V and J calls and clone size come from that table; D and trimming were worked out from the DNA. The table shows some 220,000 clones, with roughly 80% occurring only once. The sequencing sample was made of peripheral blood. The origin of this receptor is a woman aged 80 or older with active or convalescent COVID-19. The chain recombines TRBV5-1 with TRBJ2-1; 12 bases map to TRBD2. This CDR3 is CASSFRTSGTYNEQFF. The CDR3 region has the DNA TGCGCCAGCAGCTTTCGGACTAGCGGGACCTACAATGAGCAGTTCTTC.